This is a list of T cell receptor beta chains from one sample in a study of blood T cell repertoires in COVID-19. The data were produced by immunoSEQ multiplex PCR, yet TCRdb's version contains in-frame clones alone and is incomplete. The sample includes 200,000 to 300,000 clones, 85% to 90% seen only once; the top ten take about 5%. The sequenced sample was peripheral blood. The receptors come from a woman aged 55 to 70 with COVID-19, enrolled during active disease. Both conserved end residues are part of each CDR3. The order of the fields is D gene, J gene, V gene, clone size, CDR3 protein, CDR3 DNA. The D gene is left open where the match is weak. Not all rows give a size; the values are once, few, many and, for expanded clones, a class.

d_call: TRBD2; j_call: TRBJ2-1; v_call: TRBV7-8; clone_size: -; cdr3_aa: CASSLATSGRSYNEQFF; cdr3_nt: TGTGCCAGCAGCTTAGCGACTAGCGGGAGGTCCTACAATGAGCAGTTCTTC
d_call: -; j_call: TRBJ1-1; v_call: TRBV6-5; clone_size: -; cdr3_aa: CASSYSGGSGTEAFF; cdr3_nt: TGTGCCAGCAGTTACTCGGGGGGATCGGGCACTGAAGCTTTCTTT
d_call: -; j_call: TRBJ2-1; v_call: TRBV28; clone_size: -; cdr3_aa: CASSLSRIEQFF; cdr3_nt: TGTGCCAGCAGTTTATCCAGGATTGAGCAGTTCTTC
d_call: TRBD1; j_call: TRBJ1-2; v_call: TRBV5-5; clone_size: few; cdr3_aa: CASSLGTGASGYTF; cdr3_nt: TGTGCCAGCAGCTTAGGGACAGGGGCGTCTGGCTACACCTTC
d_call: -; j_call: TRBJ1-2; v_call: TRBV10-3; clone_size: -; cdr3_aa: CAISESKGVAVYGYTF; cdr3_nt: TGTGCCATCAGTGAGTCTAAAGGGGTAGCGGTATATGGCTACACCTTC
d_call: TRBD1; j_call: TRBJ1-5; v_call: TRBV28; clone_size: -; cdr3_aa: CASSSGAGQGAQPQHF; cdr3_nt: TGTGCCAGCAGCTCTGGAGCGGGACAGGGAGCCCAGCCCCAGCATTTT
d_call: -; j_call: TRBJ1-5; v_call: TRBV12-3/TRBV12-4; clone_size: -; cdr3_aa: CASSLTQDQPQHF; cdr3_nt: TGTGCCAGCAGTTTGACACAGGATCAGCCCCAGCATTTT
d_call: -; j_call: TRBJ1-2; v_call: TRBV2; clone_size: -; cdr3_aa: CASSDRRNYGYTF; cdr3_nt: TGTGCCAGCAGTGACAGGCGCAACTATGGCTACACCTTC
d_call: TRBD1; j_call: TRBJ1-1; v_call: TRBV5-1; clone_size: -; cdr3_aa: CASSLGQGSTEAFF; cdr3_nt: TGCGCCAGCAGCTTGGGACAGGGGTCCACTGAAGCTTTCTTT
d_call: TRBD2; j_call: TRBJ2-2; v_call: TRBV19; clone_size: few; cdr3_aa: CASSRRGRPANTGELFF; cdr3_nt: TGTGCCAGTAGTCGGCGCGGGAGGCCCGCGAACACCGGGGAGCTGTTTTTT